The 30 T cell receptor beta chains presented below share a single source sample, sequenced in a study of T cells in Graves' hyperthyroidism and ophthalmopathy. Amplification of TCR beta CDR3 regions was performed using RNA transcripts as template. The primer set for the first-round RT-PCR of the TCR CDR3 was HTBI. TCRdb used MiXCR to reprocess the multiplex PCR reads, holding one entry per CDR3 protein. The sample contains 200,000 to 250,000 distinct CDR3 sequences, 17% of which appear only once. The sequenced sample was blood. Receptor source: a man between 50 and 59 years old with Graves' hyperthyroidism.

This clonotype was detected many times. The chain carries TRBV7-2 and TRBJ2-2, with D unresolved. V lost 5 bases to trimming and J lost 1 base, with 17 bases between them. CDR1 and CDR2 from the germline V gene are SGHTA and FQGNSA. The length of the CDR3 is 17 residues. Here the CDR3 DNA reads TGTGCCAGCAGCCCGCACGCTGGGCAGCTGAACACCGGGGAGCTGTTTTTT. This sequence encodes CASSPHAGQLNTGELFF.

The genes are TRBV30 and TRBJ2-7; D gene unclear. The CDR3 totals 13 residues. Trimming took off 5 bases at V and 0 bases at J, with 11 bases between the two ends. CDR1 is GTSNPN and CDR2 is SVGIG in the germline V gene (reference sequence). Written as DNA, the CDR3 is TGTGCCTGGTGTCCACGGTTCTCCTACGAGCAGTACTTC. It is translated as CAWCPRFSYEQYF.

V and J are TRBV20-1 and TRBJ2-1; 10 bases match TRBD1. The CDR3 spans 13 residues. Unmatched junction bases numbered 3, after V lost 4 bases and J lost 6 bases. Germline V gives CDR1 DFQATT, CDR2 SNEGSKA (reference sequence). CDR3 nucleotide sequence: TGCAGTGCTACACGGGACAGGGGCAATGAGCAGTTCTTC. Its translation is CSATRDRGNEQFF.

This clonotype was observed at least ten times. The chain is built from TRBV29-1 and TRBJ1-4; D uncertain. Germline V gene data show CDR1 as SQVTM and CDR2 as ANQGSEA. V lost 6 bases, J lost 6 bases, and 11 bases lay in between. There are 12 residues in the CDR3. The CDR3 sequence: CSVRLGDEKLFF. For the CDR3, the DNA is TGCAGCGTAAGGTTAGGAGATGAAAAACTGTTTTTT.

There are many counts of this clonotype. The J gene is TRBJ1-1, the V gene TRBV3-1; TRBD1 aligns across 9 bases. Germline V gene sequence: CDR1 LGHDT, CDR2 YNNKEL (reference sequence). There are 15 residues in the CDR3. The junction had 5 bases not matched to a gene; V was cut back by 3 bases and J by 3 bases. CDR3 DNA sequence: TGTGCCAGCAGCCACGGCGACAGGGGGGACACTGAAGCTTTCTTT. This sequence encodes CASSHGDRGDTEAFF. Supplemented by reference TRBV3-1 and TRBJ1-1, the full variable domain reads DTAVSQTPKYLVTQMGNDKSIKCEQNLGHDTMYWYKQDSKKFLKIMFSYNNKELIINETVPNRFSPKSPDKAHLNLHINSLELGDSAVYFCASSHGDRGDTEAFFGQGTRLTVV.

In this sample, this clonotype turned up a few times. This chain links TRBV7-9 with TRBJ1-1, with D tentatively TRBD1 (5 bases). V was shortened by 2 bases and J by 10 bases, with 11 bases between the two germline ends. The CDR3 consists of 12 residues. Germline V gene sequence: CDR1 SEHNR, CDR2 FQNEAQ (reference sequence). DNA of the CDR3: TGTGCCAGCAGCTTAAATGGGGCTAGAGCTTTCTTT. Translated, it gives CASSLNGARAFF.

This clonotype was detected ten times or more. This rearrangement joins TRBV11-3 to TRBJ2-5; weak D call: TRBD1 (6 bases). Germline V gene data show CDR1 as SGHNT and CDR2 as YENEEA. The CDR3 consists of 14 residues. V was shortened by 2 bases and J by 5 bases, with 12 bases between the two germline ends. The CDR3 region has the DNA TGTGCCAGCAGCTTACCAGGGGAGCTCGAGACCCAGTACTTC. It codes for CASSLPGELETQYF.

This clonotype occurred a few times. The CDR3 DNA follows: TGCAGCGTCGAGGGACTAGCGGGAGCAATGGGAAATGAGCAGTTCTTC. As protein: CSVEGLAGAMGNEQFF. The chain employs TRBV29-1 and TRBJ2-1; TRBD2 matches at 14 bases. Per the germline V gene, CDR1 is SQVTM and CDR2 is ANQGSEA. V shed 6 bases, J shed 7 bases, and the junction held 11 bases outside the gene matches. This CDR3 contains 16 residues.

This clonotype was counted many times. The CDR3 DNA is TGTGCCAGCTCCCTCGGGACAGGGGCACATCAGCCCCAGCATTTT. It is translated as CASSLGTGAHQPQHF. J is TRBJ1-5 and V is TRBV18, with 10 nucleotides matching TRBD1. After removal of 6 bases from V and 5 bases from J, the junction contained 7 bases not matched to a gene. The germline V gene encodes CDR1 KGHSH and CDR2 LQKENI. The CDR3 covers 15 residues.

This clonotype was picked up many times. The chain employs TRBV10-3 and TRBJ2-7; no clear D gene. The V and J ends lost 3 bases and 6 bases respectively, with 6 bases between them. The CDR3 totals 11 residues. From germline, CDR1 is ENHRY and CDR2 SYGVKD. The CDR3 reads CAISDLSEQYF. In DNA, the CDR3 is TGTGCCATCAGTGATCTCAGCGAGCAGTACTTC.

This clonotype was recorded at least ten times. V is TRBV7-8 and J is TRBJ1-5; D ambiguous. This CDR3 has 18 residues. Germline V gene lookup returns CDR1 SGHVS and CDR2 FQNEAQ. V lost 0 bases and J lost 0, with 15 bases in between. CDR3 coding DNA: TGTGCCAGCAGCTTAGCGCGGCTGCCAGCTTCTAGCAATCAGCCCCAGCATTTT. Its protein product is CASSLARLPASSNQPQHF.

This clonotype was seen many times. This chain connects TRBV28 to TRBJ2-3; 12 bases are a match to TRBD2. The CDR3 is made up of 17 amino acids. Germline values: CDR1 MDHEN, CDR2 SYDVKM. After removal of 6 bases from V and 5 bases from J, the junction contained 12 bases not matched to a gene. The CDR3 spells CASSQSRTSGTGDTQYF. The CDR3 region has the DNA TGTGCCAGCAGCCAATCCCGGACTAGCGGGACGGGAGATACGCAGTATTTT. Drawing the rest from reference TRBV28 and TRBJ2-3, the complete variable domain is DVKVTQSSRYLVKRTGEKVFLECVQDMDHENMFWYRQDPGLGLRLIYFSYDVKMKEKGDIPEGYSVSREKKERFSLILESASTNQTSMYLCASSQSRTSGTGDTQYFGPGTRLTVL.

V is TRBV12-3 or TRBV12-4 and J is TRBJ1-4, with a tentative D call TRBD1 (5 bases). The CDR3 contains 15 residues. Trimming stripped 6 bases from V and 4 bases from J, with 15 bases between. CDR3 amino acids: CASSPFRGDNEKLFF. The CDR3 DNA reads as TGTGCCAGCAGCCCCTTCAGAGGGGATAATGAAAAACTGTTTTTT.

This clonotype was recorded a few times. The chain is built from TRBV11-3 and TRBJ2-7, with D perhaps TRBD2 (5 bases). CDR3 size: 13 residues. Trimming removed 5 bases from V and 4 bases from J, with 12 bases in between. Germline V lookup: CDR1 SGHNT, CDR2 YENEEA. The CDR3 DNA reads TGTGCCAGCAGCAAGGAGGCGGCTTACGAGCAGTACTTC. Translation: CASSKEAAYEQYF.

This clonotype was recorded a few times. The J gene is TRBJ1-4, the V gene TRBV25-1; no firm D call. The germline V gene has CDR1 MGHDK and CDR2 SYGVNS. Trimming pared 3 bases from V and 7 bases from J, leaving 15 bases between. The CDR3 contains 15 residues. In nucleotides, the CDR3 is TGTGCCAGCAGTGACGTTGCATTAGGGCCTGAAAAACTGTTTTTT. Protein product: CASSDVALGPEKLFF. Supplemented by reference TRBV25-1 and TRBJ1-4, the full variable domain reads EADIYQTPRYLVIGTGKKITLECSQTMGHDKMYWYQQDPGMELHLIHYSYGVNSTEKGDLSSESTVSRIRTEHFPLTLESARPSHTSQYLCASSDVALGPEKLFFGSGTQLSVL.

This clonotype was seen many times. The rearrangement uses TRBV27 and TRBJ2-1; D is possibly TRBD1 (5 bases). Germline CDR1 MNHEY, CDR2 SMNVEV (reference sequence). Trimming cost V 3 bases and J 6 bases, with 12 bases left between them. CDR3 length: 14 amino acids. The chain's CDR3 is CASSFGQGSNEQFF. The CDR3 DNA reads as TGTGCCAGCAGTTTTGGGCAGGGTAGCAATGAGCAGTTCTTC.

This clonotype was detected ten times or more. The chain combines TRBV28 with TRBJ2-1; D may correspond to TRBD1 or TRBD2 (5 bases each). CDR1 MDHEN and CDR2 SYDVKM come from the germline V gene. Trimming removed 4 bases from V and 5 bases from J, with 15 bases in between. This CDR3 is 15 amino acids long. The CDR3 here is CASSWDHERHNEQFF. CDR3 DNA: TGTGCCAGCAGTTGGGACCATGAAAGGCACAATGAGCAGTTCTTC.

Ten or more counts support this clonotype. The rearrangement uses TRBV29-1 and TRBJ2-7; 14 bases are shared with TRBD2. CDR1 is SQVTM and CDR2 is ANQGSEA in the germline V gene. After removal of 7 bases from V and 6 bases from J, the junction contained 2 bases not matched to a gene. CDR3 length: 12 amino acids. This CDR3 is CSAGLAGGEQYF. In nucleotides, the CDR3 is TGCAGCGCCGGACTAGCGGGAGGCGAGCAGTACTTC.

This clonotype was seen at least ten times. This chain uses TRBV18 with TRBJ2-1, with 7 bases lining up with TRBD2. The length of the CDR3 is 14 residues. J was trimmed by 4 bases and V by 5 bases; bases with no gene match: 5. The germline CDR1 and CDR2 sequences are KGHSH and LQKENI. The DNA for the CDR3 is TGTGCCAGCTCAGGGGACTACGGTTACAATGAGCAGTTCTTC. Its translation: CASSGDYGYNEQFF. Supplemented by reference TRBV18 and TRBJ2-1, the full variable domain reads NAGVMQNPRHLVRRRGQEARLRCSPMKGHSHVYWYRQLPEEGLKFMVYLQKENIIDESGMPKERFSAEFPKEGPSILRIQQVVRGDSAAYFCASSGDYGYNEQFFGPGTRLTVL.

This clonotype was seen ten or more times. V and J are TRBV20-1 and TRBJ1-1; D is ambiguous. Germline assignment: CDR1 DFQATT and CDR2 SNEGSKA (reference sequence). Trimming removed 0 bases at V and 5 bases at J, with 16 bases between. The CDR3 is made up of 15 amino acids. The CDR3: CSARDPLAGMTEAFF. The DNA of the CDR3 is TGCAGTGCTAGAGATCCGTTGGCAGGTATGACTGAAGCTTTCTTT.

The chain recombines TRBV11-2 with TRBJ2-3, with 7 positions matching TRBD2. The CDR3 is 16 amino acids. Germline values: CDR1 SGHAT, CDR2 FQNNGV. J was trimmed by 2 bases and V by 1 base; bases with no gene match: 6. The CDR3 sequence is CASSLVRGRVTDTQYF. Here the CDR3 DNA reads TGTGCCAGCAGCTTAGTGCGGGGGAGGGTCACAGATACGCAGTATTTT. Full variable domain (rest looked up from reference TRBV11-2 and TRBJ2-3): EAGVAQSPRYKIIEKRQSVAFWCNPISGHATLYWYQQILGQGPKLLIQFQNNGVVDDSQLPKDRFSAERLKGVDSTLKIQPAKLEDSAVYLCASSLVRGRVTDTQYFGPGTRLTVL.

This clonotype was picked up many times. The chain joins TRBV2 to TRBJ2-7, with 9 bases fitting TRBD2. Germline V lookup: CDR1 SNHLY, CDR2 FYNNEI. The CDR3 runs to 14 residues. J was trimmed by 3 bases and V by 3 bases; bases with no gene match: 3. The CDR3 reads CASSDFSGSYEQYF. The CDR3 DNA is TGTGCCAGCAGTGATTTTAGCGGGAGCTACGAGCAGTACTTC.

As concerns this clonotype: A single base separates this from a much larger clone, so it may be a read error. This chain uses TRBV20-1 with TRBJ2-7; TRBD1 matches 9 bases. The CDR3 length is 12 residues. CDR1 DFQATT and CDR2 SNEGSKA come from the germline V gene (reference sequence). CDR3 sequence reads: CGAKQGAYEQYF. The CDR3 region has the DNA TGCGGTGCAAAACAGGGGGCTTACGAGCAGTACTTC.

On this clonotype itself: A read error may explain this, as a much larger clone is one base away. V usage is TRBV12-3 or TRBV12-4 and J usage is TRBJ2-1; 7 nucleotides agree with TRBD2. The CDR3 is 15 amino acids. This CDR3 reads CASSLGGSAYNVQFF. As DNA, the CDR3 is TGTGCCAGCAGTCTCGGGGGGAGTGCCTACAATGTGCAGTTCTTC.

This clonotype was detected only a few times. This chain uses TRBV9 with TRBJ1-1, with a possible D match to TRBD1 (6 bases). Germline CDR1 is SGDLS and CDR2 is YYNGEE. The CDR3 runs to 13 residues. Trimming took off 3 bases at V and 5 bases at J, with 11 bases between the two ends. The CDR3 here is CASSAGDWTEAFF. The CDR3 nucleotides are TGTGCCAGCAGCGCAGGGGATTGGACTGAAGCTTTCTTT.

The gene calls are TRBV4-3 and TRBJ2-1; maybe TRBD2 (5 bases). The germline V gene encodes CDR1 LGHNA and CDR2 YSLEER. This CDR3 has 16 residues. V was pared by 0 bases and J by 10 bases, with 19 bases between. DNA for the CDR3: TGCGCCAGCAGCCAAGATCGGAAAGAGGACTCCAGGGAGCAGTTCTTC. This translates into CASSQDRKEDSREQFF.

This chain connects TRBV7-9 to TRBJ2-2; 13 bases fit TRBD2. CDR3 size: 16 residues. Trimming at V came to 4 bases and at J to 6 bases, leaving 5 bases not matched to a gene. Germline CDR1 and CDR2: SEHNR and FQNEAQ (reference sequence). The CDR3 loop is CASSWTSGRKAGELFF. CDR3 coding DNA: TGTGCCAGCAGCTGGACTAGCGGGAGAAAGGCCGGGGAGCTGTTTTTT. Supplemented by reference TRBV7-9 and TRBJ2-2, the full variable domain reads DTGVSQNPRHKITKRGQNVTFRCDPISEHNRLYWYRQTLGQGPEFLTYFQNEAQLEKSRLLSDRFSAERPKGSFSTLEIQRTEQGDSAMYLCASSWTSGRKAGELFFGEGSRLTVL.

This clonotype was picked up many times. The chain recombines TRBV2 with TRBJ1-1; a weak D match, TRBD1 (5 bases). Germline V gives CDR1 SNHLY, CDR2 FYNNEI. CDR3 size: 12 residues. The V gene lost 6 bases and the J gene lost 6 bases, with 11 bases spanning the gap. The CDR3 is CASRGDWAEAFF. The CDR3 nucleotides read TGTGCCAGCAGGGGGGATTGGGCTGAAGCTTTCTTT.

This clonotype was detected only a few times. This chain uses TRBV29-1 with TRBJ2-3; 10 bases agree with TRBD2. The CDR3 is 15 residues long. The germline V gene encodes CDR1 SQVTM and CDR2 ANQGSEA. The V and J ends lost 4 bases and 0 bases, in that order; junction bases with no gene match: 4. CDR3 region: CSVVPAGGSTDTQYF. CDR3 in DNA: TGCAGCGTTGTTCCAGCGGGAGGGAGCACAGATACGCAGTATTTT.

This clonotype was seen many times. This chain links TRBV20-1 with TRBJ2-7; TRBD2 matches at 9 bases. Germline values: CDR1 DFQATT, CDR2 SNEGSKA (reference sequence). The V gene end was trimmed by 4 bases and the J gene end by 4 bases; junction bases not matched to a gene: 8. The CDR3 spans 14 residues. The CDR3 bases are TGCAGTGCTAACTCGGCTAGCGGGACTTACGAGCAGTACTTC. It codes for CSANSASGTYEQYF.